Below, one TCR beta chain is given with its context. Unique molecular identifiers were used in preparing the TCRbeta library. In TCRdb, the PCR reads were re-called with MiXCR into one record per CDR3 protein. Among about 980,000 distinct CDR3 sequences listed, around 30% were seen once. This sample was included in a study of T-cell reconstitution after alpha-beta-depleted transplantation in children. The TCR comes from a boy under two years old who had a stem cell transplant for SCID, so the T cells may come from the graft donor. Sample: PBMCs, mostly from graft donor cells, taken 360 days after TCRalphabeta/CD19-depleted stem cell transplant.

CDR3 amino acids: CASREGSTNEKLFF. In DNA, the CDR3 is TGTGCCAGTAGGGAGGGCTCCACTAATGAAAAACTGTTTTTT. The chain joins TRBV19 to TRBJ1-4, with D uncertain. The germline gives CDR1 LNHDA, CDR2 SQIVND (reference sequence). V was cut by 6 bases and J by 2 bases, with 10 bases left in between. The CDR3 spans 14 residues. The variable domain in full, completed from reference TRBV19 and TRBJ1-4, reads DGGITQSPKYLFRKEGQNVTLSCEQNLNHDAMYWYRQDPGQGLRLIYYSQIVNDFQKGDIAEGYSVSREKKESFPLTVTSAQKNPTAFYLCASREGSTNEKLFFGSGTQLSVL.